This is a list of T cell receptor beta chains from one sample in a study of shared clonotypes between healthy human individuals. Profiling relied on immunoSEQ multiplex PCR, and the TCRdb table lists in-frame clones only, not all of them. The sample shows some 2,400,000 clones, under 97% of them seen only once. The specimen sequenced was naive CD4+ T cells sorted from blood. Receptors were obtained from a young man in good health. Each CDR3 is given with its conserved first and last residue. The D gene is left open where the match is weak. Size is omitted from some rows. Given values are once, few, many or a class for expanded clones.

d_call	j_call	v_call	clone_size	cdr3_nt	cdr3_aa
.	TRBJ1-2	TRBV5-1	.	TGCGCCAGCAGTCCCGGGCCCTCTAACTATGGCTACACCTTC	CASSPGPSNYGYTF
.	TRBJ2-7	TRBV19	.	TGTGCCAGTAGTAGGAAGACAGTTTACGCGGGTGAGCAGTACTTC	CASSRKTVYAGEQYF
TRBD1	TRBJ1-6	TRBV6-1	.	TGTGCCAGCAGTGAACTCCCGGGACAGAATAATTCACCCCTCCACTTT	CASSELPGQNNSPLHF
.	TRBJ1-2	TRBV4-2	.	TGTGCCAGCAGCTTATTTTCCGCTAACTATGGCTACACCTTC	CASSLFSANYGYTF
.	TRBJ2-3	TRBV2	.	TGTGCCAGCAATCGGCGGGACACAGATACGCAGTATTTT	CASNRRDTDTQYF
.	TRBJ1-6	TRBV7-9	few	TGTGCCAGCAGCTTACGGGCAGGGGATGGTTCACCCCTCCACTTT	CASSLRAGDGSPLHF
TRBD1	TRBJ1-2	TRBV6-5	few	TGTGCCAGCAGTATGGACAGGGGGTATGGCTACACCTTC	CASSMDRGYGYTF
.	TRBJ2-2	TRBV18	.	TGTGCCAGCTCACGGAAGCAGGGATGGAACACCGGGGAGCTGTTTTTT	CASSRKQGWNTGELFF
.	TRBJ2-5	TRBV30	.	TGTGCCTGGAGAGGGCCAGGTCAAGAGACCCAGTACTTC	CAWRGPGQETQYF
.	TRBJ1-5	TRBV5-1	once	TGCGCCAGCAGCGCGTTCGGGGACAGCAATCAGCCCCAGCATTTT	CASSAFGDSNQPQHF
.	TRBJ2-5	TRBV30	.	TGTGCCTGGAGTGAGGGTGAGACCCAGTACTTC	CAWSEGETQYF
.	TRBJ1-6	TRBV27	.	TGTGCCAGCAGCCTCAGGGTCGGGGGGATTGAGGATTCACCCCTCCACTTT	CASSLRVGGIEDSPLHF
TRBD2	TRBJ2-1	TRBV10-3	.	TGTGCCATCAGTGGAGCGGGAGGTTCCTACAATGAGCAGTTCTTC	CAISGAGGSYNEQFF
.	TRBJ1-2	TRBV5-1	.	TGCGCCAGCAGCCCGGCGGGGGCCCATGGCTACACCTTC	CASSPAGAHGYTF
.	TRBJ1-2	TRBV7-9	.	TGTGCCAGCAGCCCGGGCTATGGCAACACCTTC	CASSPGYGNTF
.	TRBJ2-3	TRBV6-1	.	TGTGCCAGCAGAACCGGGGGTAGCACAGATACGCAGTATTTT	CASRTGGSTDTQYF
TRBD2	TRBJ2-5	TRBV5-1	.	TGCGCCAGTGTGACTAGCGGGAGAGGTCAAGAGACCCAGTACTTC	CASVTSGRGQETQYF
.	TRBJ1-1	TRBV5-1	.	TGCGCCAGCAGCTTAGAAGTTGACACTGAAGCTTTCTTT	CASSLEVDTEAFF
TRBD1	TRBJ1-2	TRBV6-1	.	TGTGCCAGCAGAACAGGACAGGCCTATGGCTACACCTTC	CASRTGQAYGYTF
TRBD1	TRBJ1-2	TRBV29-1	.	TGCAGCGTTGGGACAGGCGACGGCTACACCTTC	CSVGTGDGYTF
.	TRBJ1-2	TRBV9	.	TGTGCCAGCAGCGTAGACCCGACAACTAACTATGGCTACACCTTC	CASSVDPTTNYGYTF
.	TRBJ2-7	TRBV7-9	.	TGTGCCAGCAGCTTAGAGCGGGACACCCACTACGAGCAGTACTTC	CASSLERDTHYEQYF
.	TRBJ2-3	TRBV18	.	TGTGCCAGCTCACCCCCGAGGAGCCCTAGCACAGATACGCAGTATTTT	CASSPPRSPSTDTQYF
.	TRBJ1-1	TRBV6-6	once	TGTGCCAGCAGTTACTGGAAGAACACTGAAGCTTTCTTT	CASSYWKNTEAFF
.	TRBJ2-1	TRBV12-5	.	TGTGCTAGTGGTTTGGGACGAACTACCTCCTACAATGAGCAGTTCTTC	CASGLGRTTSYNEQFF
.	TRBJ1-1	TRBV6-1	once	TGTGCCAGCAGTGAAGTCATAGGACGCACTGAAGCTTTCTTT	CASSEVIGRTEAFF
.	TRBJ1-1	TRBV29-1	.	TGCAGCGCGTGGGGGGGGATGAACACTGAAGCTTTCTTT	CSAWGGMNTEAFF
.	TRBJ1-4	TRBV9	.	TGTGCCAGCAGCACTGGGATAACTAATGAAAAACTGTTTTTT	CASSTGITNEKLFF
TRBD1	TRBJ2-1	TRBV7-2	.	TGTGCCAGCAGTCTACGGGACAGGGGCAACAATGAGCAGTTCTTC	CASSLRDRGNNEQFF
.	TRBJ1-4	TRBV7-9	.	TGTGCCAGCAGCTACCAACAGGGCTTGGGTGAAAAACTGTTTTTT	CASSYQQGLGEKLFF
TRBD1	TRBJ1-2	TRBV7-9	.	TGTGCCAGCAGCTTAGCCGAAATTGGGCAGGGGGTAGAGGGCTACACCTTC	CASSLAEIGQGVEGYTF
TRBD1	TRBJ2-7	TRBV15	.	TGTGCCACCAGCGTCCCGGACAGGGAAGGCGAGCAGTACTTC	CATSVPDREGEQYF
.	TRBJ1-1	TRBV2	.	TGTGCCAGCAGGGATAGGACGGTGAACACTGAAGCTTTCTTT	CASRDRTVNTEAFF
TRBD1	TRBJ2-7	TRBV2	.	TGTGCCAGCAGGGGACAGGCACAATTATCCTACGAGCAGTACTTC	CASRGQAQLSYEQYF
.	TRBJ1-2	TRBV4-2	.	TGTGCCAGCAGCCAAGAGCCGGGGGCCCAAGGTGGCTACACCTTC	CASSQEPGAQGGYTF
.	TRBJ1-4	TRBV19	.	TGTGCCAGTAGTATCTTCGACAGCCAGCTCGCAACTAATGAAAAACTGTTTTTT	CASSIFDSQLATNEKLFF
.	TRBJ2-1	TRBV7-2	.	TGTGCCAGCAGCTTAGCGTTGGTCAATGAGCAGTTCTTC	CASSLALVNEQFF
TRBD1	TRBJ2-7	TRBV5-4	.	TGTGCCAGCAGCTTGCGGACAGGGTCGTCCGAGCAGTACTTC	CASSLRTGSSEQYF
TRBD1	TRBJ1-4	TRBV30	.	TGTGCCTGGAGAGGGACAGCTAATGAAAAACTGTTTTTT	CAWRGTANEKLFF
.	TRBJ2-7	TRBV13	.	TGTGCCAGCAGCTTAACGGAATCCTACGAGCAGTACTTC	CASSLTESYEQYF